This TCR beta chain comes out of a study of cytotoxic CD8 clonotypes in ibrutinib-treated CLL. The intended depth for sequencing was 1 in 200,000 to 1 in 1 million T cells. TCRdb's copy holds only in-frame clones and misses some; the assay was immunoSEQ multiplex PCR. The data show around 200,000 clones, more than 70% seen once. The germline gives CDR1 SGHDN, CDR2 FVKESK. The CDR3 runs 16 residues. V was cut by 6 bases and J by 3 bases, with 18 bases left in between. Turning to this clone: Antigen unknown.

Study findings and constraints: Measured clonality at baseline was greater than in age-matched healthy donors and tracked with circulating CD8+ T-cell counts.

This specimen was PBMCs, taken after 12 months of ibrutinib treatment. The chain carries TRBV14 and TRBJ1-3, with a tentative D call TRBD1 (6 bases). The sequence was collected from a human donor with chronic lymphocytic leukemia. CDR3 coding DNA: TGTGCCAGCAGTGATTGGACAGAGAAACTTGGAAACACCATATATTTT. Its protein product is CASSDWTEKLGNTIYF.